Given below is one T cell receptor beta chain in context. Clones were sequenced by immunoSEQ multiplex PCR, and TCRdb holds only the in-frame ones, with some missing. Of 200,000 to 300,000 clones in the sample, about 91% were seen once. V lost 1 base to trimming and J lost 6 bases; unmatched junction nucleotides: 9. CDR3 length: 16 residues. Per the germline V gene, CDR1 is MNHEY and CDR2 is SVGEGT. This sample was taken from a study of blood T cell repertoires in COVID-19. This sequence originates from an older man with acute or convalescent COVID-19. What was sequenced was peripheral blood. The chain carries TRBV6-2 or TRBV6-3 and TRBJ2-1, with 7 bases identical to TRBD1. CDR3 coding DNA: TGTGCCAGCAGTTACTTCACCCAAACAGGGGTCAATGAGCAGTTCTTC. This sequence encodes CASSYFTQTGVNEQFF.